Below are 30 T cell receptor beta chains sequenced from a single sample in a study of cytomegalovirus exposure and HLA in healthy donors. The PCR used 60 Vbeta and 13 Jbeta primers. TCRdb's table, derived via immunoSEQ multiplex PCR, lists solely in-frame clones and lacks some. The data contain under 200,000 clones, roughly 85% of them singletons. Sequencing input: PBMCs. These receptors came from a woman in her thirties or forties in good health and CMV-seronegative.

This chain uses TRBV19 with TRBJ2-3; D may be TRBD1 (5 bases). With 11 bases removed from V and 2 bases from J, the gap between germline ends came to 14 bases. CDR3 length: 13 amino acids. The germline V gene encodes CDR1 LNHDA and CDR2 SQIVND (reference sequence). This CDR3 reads CASGQGNTDTQYF. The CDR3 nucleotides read TGTGCCTCAGGTCAGGGTAACACAGATACGCAGTATTTT.

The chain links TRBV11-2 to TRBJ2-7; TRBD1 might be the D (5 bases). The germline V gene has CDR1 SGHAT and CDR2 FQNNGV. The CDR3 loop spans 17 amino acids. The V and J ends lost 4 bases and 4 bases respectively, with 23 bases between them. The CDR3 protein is CASSSQEVDTLRYEQYF. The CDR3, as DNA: TGTGCCAGCAGCTCGCAAGAGGTGGACACATTACGGTACGAGCAGTACTTC. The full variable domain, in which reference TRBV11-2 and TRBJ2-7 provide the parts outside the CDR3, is EAGVAQSPRYKIIEKRQSVAFWCNPISGHATLYWYQQILGQGPKLLIQFQNNGVVDDSQLPKDRFSAERLKGVDSTLKIQPAKLEDSAVYLCASSSQEVDTLRYEQYFGPGTRLTVT.

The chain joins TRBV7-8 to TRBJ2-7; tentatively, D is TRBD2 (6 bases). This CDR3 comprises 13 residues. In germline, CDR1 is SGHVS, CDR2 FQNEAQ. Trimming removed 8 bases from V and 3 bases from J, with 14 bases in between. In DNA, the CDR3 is TGTGCCAGCGGCCGGCGGGGAGGCTACGAGCAGTACTTC. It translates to CASGRRGGYEQYF. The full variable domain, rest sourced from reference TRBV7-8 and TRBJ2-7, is GAGVSQSPRYKVAKRGQDVALRCDPISGHVSLFWYQQALGQGPEFLTYFQNEAQLDKSGLPSDRFFAERPEGSVSTLKIQRTQQEDSAVYLCASGRRGGYEQYFGPGTRLTVT.

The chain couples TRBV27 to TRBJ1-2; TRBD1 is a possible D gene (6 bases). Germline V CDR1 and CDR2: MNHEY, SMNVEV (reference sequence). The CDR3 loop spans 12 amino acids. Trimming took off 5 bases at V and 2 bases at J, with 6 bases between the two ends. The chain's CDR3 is CASSDRNYGYTF. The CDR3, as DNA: TGTGCCAGCAGTGACAGGAACTATGGCTACACCTTC.

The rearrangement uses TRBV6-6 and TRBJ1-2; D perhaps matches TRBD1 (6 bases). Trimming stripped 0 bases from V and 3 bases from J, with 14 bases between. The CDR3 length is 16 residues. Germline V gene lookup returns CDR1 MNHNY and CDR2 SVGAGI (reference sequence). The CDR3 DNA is TGTGCCAGCAGTTACTCTAACCGGGACACCCACTATGGCTACACCTTC. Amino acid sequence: CASSYSNRDTHYGYTF.

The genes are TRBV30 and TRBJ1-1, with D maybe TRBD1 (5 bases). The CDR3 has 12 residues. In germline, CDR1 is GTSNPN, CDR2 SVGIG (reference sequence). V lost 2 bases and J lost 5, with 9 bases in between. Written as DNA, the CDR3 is TGTGCCTGGAGTACCAGGGAAACTGAAGCTTTCTTT. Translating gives CAWSTRETEAFF.

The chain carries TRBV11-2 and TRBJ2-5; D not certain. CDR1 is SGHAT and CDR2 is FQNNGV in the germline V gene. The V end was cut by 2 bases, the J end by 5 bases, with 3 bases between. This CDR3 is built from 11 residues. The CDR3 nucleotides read TGTGCCAGCAGCTTACAGGAGACCCAGTACTTC. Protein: CASSLQETQYF.

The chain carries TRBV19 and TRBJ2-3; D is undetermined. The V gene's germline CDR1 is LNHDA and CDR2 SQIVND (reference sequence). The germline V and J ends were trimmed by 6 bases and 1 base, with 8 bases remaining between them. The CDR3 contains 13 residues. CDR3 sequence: CASSHAGTDTQYF. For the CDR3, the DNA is TGTGCCAGTAGCCACGCAGGCACAGATACGCAGTATTTT.

The CDR3 DNA reads as TGTGCCAGCAGCTTAGAGAGTAGCGGGAGCCCCTACGAGCAGTACTTC. This translates into CASSLESSGSPYEQYF. V and J are TRBV7-9 and TRBJ2-7; the match to TRBD2 covers 9 bases. The ends lost 1 base at V and 2 bases at J; junction bases unmatched: 6. Germline assignment: CDR1 SEHNR and CDR2 FQNEAQ (reference sequence). CDR3 length: 16 residues. Full variable domain (missing parts from reference TRBV7-9 and TRBJ2-7): DTGVSQNPRHKITKRGQNVTFRCDPISEHNRLYWYRQTLGQGPEFLTYFQNEAQLEKSRLLSDRFSAERPKGSFSTLEIQRTEQGDSAMYLCASSLESSGSPYEQYFGPGTRLTVT.

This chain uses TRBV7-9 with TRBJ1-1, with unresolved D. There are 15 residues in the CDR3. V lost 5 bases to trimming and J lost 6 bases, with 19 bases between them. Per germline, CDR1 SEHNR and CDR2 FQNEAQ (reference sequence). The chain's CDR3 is CASSDYGESGSEAFF. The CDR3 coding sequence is TGTGCCAGCAGCGACTATGGGGAGTCAGGCTCTGAAGCTTTCTTT.

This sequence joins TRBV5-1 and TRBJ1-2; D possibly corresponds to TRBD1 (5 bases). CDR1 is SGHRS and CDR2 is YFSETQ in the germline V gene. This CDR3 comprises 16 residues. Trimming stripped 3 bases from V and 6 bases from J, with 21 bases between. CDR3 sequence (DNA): TGCGCCAGCAGCTGGACACCGAACAATGTTTTGGATGGCTACACCTTC. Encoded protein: CASSWTPNNVLDGYTF.

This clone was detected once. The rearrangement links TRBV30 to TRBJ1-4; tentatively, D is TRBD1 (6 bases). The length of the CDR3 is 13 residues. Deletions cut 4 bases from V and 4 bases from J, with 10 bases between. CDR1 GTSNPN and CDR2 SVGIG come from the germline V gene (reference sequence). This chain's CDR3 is CAWIDRSNEKLFF. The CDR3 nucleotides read TGTGCCTGGATCGACAGGAGTAATGAAAAACTGTTTTTT.

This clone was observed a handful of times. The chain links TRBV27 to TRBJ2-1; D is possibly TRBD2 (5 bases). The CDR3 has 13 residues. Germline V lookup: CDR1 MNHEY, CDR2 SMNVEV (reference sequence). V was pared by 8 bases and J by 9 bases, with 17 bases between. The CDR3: CASARKRAGEQFF. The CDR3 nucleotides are TGTGCCAGCGCTCGGAAGAGGGCCGGTGAGCAGTTCTTC.

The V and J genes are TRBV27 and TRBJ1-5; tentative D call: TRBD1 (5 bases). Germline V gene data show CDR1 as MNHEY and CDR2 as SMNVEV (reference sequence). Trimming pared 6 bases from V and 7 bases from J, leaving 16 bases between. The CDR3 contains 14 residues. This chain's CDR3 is CASSSGGAGQPQHF. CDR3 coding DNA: TGTGCCAGCAGCTCCGGGGGTGCGGGACAGCCCCAGCATTTT.

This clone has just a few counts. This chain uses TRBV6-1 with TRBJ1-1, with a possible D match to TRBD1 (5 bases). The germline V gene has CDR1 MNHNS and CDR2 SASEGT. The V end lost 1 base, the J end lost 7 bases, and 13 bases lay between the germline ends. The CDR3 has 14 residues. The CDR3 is CASSEVRQGSEAFF. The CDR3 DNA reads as TGTGCCAGCAGTGAAGTTAGGCAGGGCAGTGAAGCTTTCTTT.

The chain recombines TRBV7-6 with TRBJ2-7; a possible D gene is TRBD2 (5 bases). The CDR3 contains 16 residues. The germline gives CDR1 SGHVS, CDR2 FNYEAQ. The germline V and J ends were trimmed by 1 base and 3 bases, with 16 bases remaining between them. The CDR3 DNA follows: TGTGCCAGCAGCTTAGGTCCGGCCGGGGATGGCTACGAGCAGTACTTC. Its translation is CASSLGPAGDGYEQYF.

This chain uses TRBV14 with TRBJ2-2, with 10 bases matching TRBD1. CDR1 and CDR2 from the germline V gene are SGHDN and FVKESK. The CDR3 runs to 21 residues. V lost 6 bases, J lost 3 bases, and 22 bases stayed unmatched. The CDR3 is CASRPRQGALGESGHTGELFF. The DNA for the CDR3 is TGTGCCAGCAGGCCCCGACAGGGGGCGTTGGGTGAATCGGGACACACCGGGGAGCTGTTTTTT. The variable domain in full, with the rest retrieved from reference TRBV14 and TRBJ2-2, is EAGVTQFPSHSVIEKGQTVTLRCDPISGHDNLYWYRRVMGKEIKFLLHFVKESKQDESGMPNNRFLAERTGGTYSTLKVQPAELEDSGVYFCASRPRQGALGESGHTGELFFGEGSRLTVL.

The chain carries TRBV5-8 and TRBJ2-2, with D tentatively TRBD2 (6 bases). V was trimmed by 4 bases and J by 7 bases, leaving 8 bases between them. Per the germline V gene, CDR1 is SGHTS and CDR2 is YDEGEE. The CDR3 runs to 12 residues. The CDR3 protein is CASSPRGGELFF. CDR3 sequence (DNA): TGTGCCAGCAGCCCGCGGGGCGGGGAGCTGTTTTTT.

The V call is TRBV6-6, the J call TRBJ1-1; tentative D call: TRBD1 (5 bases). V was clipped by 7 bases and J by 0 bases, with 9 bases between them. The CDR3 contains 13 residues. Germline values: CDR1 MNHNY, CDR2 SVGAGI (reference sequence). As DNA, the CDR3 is TGTGCCAGCACCCCAGGGATGAACACTGAAGCTTTCTTT. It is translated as CASTPGMNTEAFF.

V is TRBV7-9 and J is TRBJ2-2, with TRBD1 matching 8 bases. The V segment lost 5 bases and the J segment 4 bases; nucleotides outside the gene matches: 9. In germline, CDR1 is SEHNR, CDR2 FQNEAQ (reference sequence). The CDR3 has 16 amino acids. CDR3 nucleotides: TGTGCCAGCAGCCCTCCGGGACAGGTTCGCACCGGGGAGCTGTTTTTT. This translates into CASSPPGQVRTGELFF.

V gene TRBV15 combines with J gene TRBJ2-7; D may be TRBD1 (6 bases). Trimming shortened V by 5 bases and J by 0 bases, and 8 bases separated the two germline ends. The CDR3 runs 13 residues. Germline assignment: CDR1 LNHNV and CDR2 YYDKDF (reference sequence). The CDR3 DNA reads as TGTGCCACCAGCCCCAGGGGCTCCTACGAGCAGTACTTC. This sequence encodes CATSPRGSYEQYF.

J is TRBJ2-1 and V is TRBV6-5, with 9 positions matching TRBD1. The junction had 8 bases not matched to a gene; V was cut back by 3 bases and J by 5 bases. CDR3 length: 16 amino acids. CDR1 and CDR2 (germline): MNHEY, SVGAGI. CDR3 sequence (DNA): TGTGCCAGCAGTTATTACGATAGACAGGGGGACAATGAGCAGTTCTTC. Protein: CASSYYDRQGDNEQFF.

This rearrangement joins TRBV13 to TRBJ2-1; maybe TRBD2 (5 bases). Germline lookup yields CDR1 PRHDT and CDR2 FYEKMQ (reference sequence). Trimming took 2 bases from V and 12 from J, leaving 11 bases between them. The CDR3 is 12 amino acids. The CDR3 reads CASSLYGVGQFF. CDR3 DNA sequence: TGTGCCAGCAGCTTATACGGGGTGGGGCAGTTCTTC.

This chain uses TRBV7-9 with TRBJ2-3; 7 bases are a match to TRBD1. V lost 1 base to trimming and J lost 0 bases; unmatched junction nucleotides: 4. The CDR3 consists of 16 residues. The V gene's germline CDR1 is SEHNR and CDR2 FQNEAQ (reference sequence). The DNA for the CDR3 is TGTGCCAGCAGCTTAGTCTGGGACAGAAGCACAGATACGCAGTATTTT. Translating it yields CASSLVWDRSTDTQYF.

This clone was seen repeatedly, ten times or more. The CDR3 bases are TGTGCCAGCAGGGAAAGAGCGTTTACTGAAGCTTTCTTT. As protein: CASRERAFTEAFF. This chain links TRBV6-1 with TRBJ1-1, with D unresolved. The CDR3 has 13 amino acids. CDR1 MNHNS and CDR2 SASEGT come from the germline V gene. The germline V and J ends were trimmed by 6 bases and 5 bases, with 13 bases remaining between them.

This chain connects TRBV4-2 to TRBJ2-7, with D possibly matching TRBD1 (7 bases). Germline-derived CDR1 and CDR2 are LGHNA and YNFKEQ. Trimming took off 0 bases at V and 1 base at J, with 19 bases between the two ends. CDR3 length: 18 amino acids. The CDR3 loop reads CASSQDPLGTAGSYEQYF. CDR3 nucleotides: TGTGCCAGCAGCCAAGACCCTCTGGGGACAGCGGGTTCCTACGAGCAGTACTTC.

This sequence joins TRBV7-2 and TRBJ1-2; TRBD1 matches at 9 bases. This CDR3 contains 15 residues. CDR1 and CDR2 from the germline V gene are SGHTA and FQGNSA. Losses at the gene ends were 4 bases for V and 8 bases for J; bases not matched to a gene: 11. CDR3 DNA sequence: TGTGCCAGCAGCTCCGGACAGGGGCCTTTCGTCGGCTACACCTTC. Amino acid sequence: CASSSGQGPFVGYTF.

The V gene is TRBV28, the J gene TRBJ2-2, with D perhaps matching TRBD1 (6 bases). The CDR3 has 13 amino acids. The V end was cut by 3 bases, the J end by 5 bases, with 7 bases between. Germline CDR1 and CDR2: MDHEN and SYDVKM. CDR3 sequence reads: CASSFQGTGELFF. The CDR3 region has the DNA TGTGCCAGCAGTTTTCAGGGGACCGGGGAGCTGTTTTTT.

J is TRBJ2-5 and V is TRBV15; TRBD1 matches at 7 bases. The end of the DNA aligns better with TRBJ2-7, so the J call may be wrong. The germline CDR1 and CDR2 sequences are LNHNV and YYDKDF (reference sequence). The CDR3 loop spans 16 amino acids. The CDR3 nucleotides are TGTGCCACCAGCAGAGCTCCGGGACAGCTAACCTACGAGCAGTACTTC. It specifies CATSRAPGQLTYEQYF.

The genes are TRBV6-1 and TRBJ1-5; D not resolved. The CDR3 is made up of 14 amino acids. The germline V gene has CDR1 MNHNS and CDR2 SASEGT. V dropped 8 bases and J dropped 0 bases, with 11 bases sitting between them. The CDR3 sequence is CASAGFYSNQPQHF. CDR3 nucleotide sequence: TGTGCCAGCGCCGGGTTCTATAGCAATCAGCCCCAGCATTTT.